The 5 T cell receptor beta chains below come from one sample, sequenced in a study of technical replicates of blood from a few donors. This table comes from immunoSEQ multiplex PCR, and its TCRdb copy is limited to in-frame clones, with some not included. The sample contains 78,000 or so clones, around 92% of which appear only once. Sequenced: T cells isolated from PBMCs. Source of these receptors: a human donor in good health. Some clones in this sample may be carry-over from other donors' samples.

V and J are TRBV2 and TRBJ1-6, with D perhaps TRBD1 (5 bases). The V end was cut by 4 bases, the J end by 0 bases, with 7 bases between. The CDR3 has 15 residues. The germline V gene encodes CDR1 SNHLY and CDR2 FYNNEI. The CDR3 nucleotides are TGTGCCAGCAGTGGACAGAGCTCCTATAATTCACCCCTCCACTTT. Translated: CASSGQSSYNSPLHF. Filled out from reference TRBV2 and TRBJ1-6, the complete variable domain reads EPEVTQTPSHQVTQMGQEVILRCVPISNHLYFYWYRQILGQKVEFLVSFYNNEISEKSEIFDDQFSVERPDGSNFTLKIRSTKLEDSAMYFCASSGQSSYNSPLHFGNGTRLTVT.

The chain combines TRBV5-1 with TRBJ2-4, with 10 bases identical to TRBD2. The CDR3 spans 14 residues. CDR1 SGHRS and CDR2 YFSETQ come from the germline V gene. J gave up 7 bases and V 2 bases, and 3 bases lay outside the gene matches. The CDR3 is CASSLAGGWNIQYF. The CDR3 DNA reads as TGCGCCAGCAGCTTAGCGGGAGGGTGGAACATTCAGTACTTC.

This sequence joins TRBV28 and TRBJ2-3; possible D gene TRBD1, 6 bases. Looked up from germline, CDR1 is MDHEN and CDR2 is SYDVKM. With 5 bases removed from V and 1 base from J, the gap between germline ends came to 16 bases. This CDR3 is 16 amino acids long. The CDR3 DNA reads TGTGCCAGCAGTACAGGGTTTGAAGAGGGCACAGATACGCAGTATTTT. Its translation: CASSTGFEEGTDTQYF.

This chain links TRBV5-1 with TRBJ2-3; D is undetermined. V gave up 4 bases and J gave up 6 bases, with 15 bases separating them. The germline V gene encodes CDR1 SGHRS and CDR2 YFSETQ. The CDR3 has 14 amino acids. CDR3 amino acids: CASSPVLVSDTQYF. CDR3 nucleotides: TGCGCCAGCAGCCCCGTACTGGTATCCGATACGCAGTATTTT.

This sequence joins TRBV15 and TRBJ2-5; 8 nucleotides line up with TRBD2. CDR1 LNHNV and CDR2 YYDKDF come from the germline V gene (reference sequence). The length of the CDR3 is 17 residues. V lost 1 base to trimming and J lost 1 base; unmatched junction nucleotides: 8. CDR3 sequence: CATSRGVAGQIQETQYF. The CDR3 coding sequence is TGTGCCACCAGCAGAGGCGTAGCGGGACAAATCCAAGAGACCCAGTACTTC. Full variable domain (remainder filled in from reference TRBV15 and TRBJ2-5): DAMVIQNPRYQVTQFGKPVTLSCSQTLNHNVMYWYQQKSSQAPKLLFHYYDKDFNNEADTPDNFQSRRPNTSFCFLDIRSPGLGDTAMYLCATSRGVAGQIQETQYFGPGTRLLVL.